The T cell receptor (beta chain) described here comes from a study of CD8+CD57+ T cells in acquired aplastic anemia. CDR1 DFQATT and CDR2 SNEGSKA come from the germline V gene (reference sequence). Trimming shortened V by 3 bases and J by 4 bases, and 13 bases separated the two germline ends. The CDR3 is 14 residues long. Genomic DNA acted as the template from which TCR beta VDJ combination and CDR3 sequence profiling were carried out. TCRdb reanalysed the reads using MiXCR and keeps one entry per CDR3 protein. Found here are roughly 250,000 distinct CDR3 sequences, roughly 80% of them singletons; the top ten hold 40% to 55%. By flow cytometry, patients selected for sequencing had shown an expansion of CD8+CD57+ cells. At blood sampling, none of the patients had yet received therapy.

The source of this sequence is a human donor with aplastic anemia. This sequence joins TRBV20-1 and TRBJ2-4; D may correspond to TRBD1 or TRBD2 (5 bases each). The sample taken for sequencing was sorted CD4+, CD8+, or CD8+CD57+ T cells (not recorded which) from PBMCs. For the CDR3, the DNA is TGCAGTGCTAGGAGGGTAGGGGCTAAAAACATTCAGTACTTC. Its protein product is CSARRVGAKNIQYF.